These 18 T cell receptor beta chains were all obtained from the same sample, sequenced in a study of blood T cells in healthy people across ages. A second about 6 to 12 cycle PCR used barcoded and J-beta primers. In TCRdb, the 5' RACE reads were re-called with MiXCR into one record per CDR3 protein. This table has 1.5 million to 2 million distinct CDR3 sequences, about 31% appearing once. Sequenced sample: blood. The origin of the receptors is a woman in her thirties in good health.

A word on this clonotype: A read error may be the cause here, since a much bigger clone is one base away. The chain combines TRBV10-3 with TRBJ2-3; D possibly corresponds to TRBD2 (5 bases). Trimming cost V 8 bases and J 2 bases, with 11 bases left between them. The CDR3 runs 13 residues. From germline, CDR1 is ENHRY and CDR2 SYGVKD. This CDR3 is CAIRGTNTDTQYF. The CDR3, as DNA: TGTGCCATCCGGGGTACTAACACAGATACGCAGTATTTT.

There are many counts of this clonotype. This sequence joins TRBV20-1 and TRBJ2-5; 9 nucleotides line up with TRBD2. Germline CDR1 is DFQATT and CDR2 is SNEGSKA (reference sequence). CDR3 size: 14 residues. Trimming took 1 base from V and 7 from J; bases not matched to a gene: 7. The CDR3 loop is CSARGLAGLWTQYF. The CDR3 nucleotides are TGCAGTGCTAGAGGTCTAGCGGGGCTGTGGACCCAGTACTTC.

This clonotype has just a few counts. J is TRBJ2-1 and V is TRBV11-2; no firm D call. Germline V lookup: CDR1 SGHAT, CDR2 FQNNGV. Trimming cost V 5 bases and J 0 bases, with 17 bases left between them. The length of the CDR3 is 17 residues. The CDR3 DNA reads TGTGCCAGCAGCCTGGCTGGGCTCCCGAGCTCCTACAATGAGCAGTTCTTC. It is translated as CASSLAGLPSSYNEQFF.

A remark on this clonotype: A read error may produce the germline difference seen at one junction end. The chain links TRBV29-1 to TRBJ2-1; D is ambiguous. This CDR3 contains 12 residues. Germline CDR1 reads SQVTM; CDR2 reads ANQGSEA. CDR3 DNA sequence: TGCAGCGTCGGCCTCTTGGGCAATGGGCAGTTCTTC. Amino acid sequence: CSVGLLGNGQFF.

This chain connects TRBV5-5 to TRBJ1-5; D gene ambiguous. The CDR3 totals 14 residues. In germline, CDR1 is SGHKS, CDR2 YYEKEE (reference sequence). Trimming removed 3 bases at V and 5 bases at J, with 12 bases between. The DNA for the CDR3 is TGTGCCAGCAGCTCTGGACCGGGTCATCAGCCCCAGCATTTT. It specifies CASSSGPGHQPQHF. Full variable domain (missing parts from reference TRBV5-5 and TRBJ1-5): DAGVTQSPTHLIKTRGQQVTLRCSPISGHKSVSWYQQVLGQGPQFIFQYYEKEERGRGNFPDRFSARQFPNYSSELNVNALLLGDSALYLCASSSGPGHQPQHFGDGTRLSIL.

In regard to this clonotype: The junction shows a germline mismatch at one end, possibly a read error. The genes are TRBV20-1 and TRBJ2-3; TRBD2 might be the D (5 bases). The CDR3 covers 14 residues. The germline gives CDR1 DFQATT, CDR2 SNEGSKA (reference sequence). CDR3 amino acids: CSARDLQTPDAQYF. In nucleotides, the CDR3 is TGCAGTGCCCGGGATCTTCAAACCCCAGATGCGCAGTATTTT.

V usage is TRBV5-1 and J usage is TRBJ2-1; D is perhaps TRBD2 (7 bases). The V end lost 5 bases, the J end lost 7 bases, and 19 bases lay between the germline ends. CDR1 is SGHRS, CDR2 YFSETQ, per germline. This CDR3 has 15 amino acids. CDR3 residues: CASRTEGGIENEQFF. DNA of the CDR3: TGCGCCAGCAGGACAGAGGGGGGGATAGAGAATGAGCAGTTCTTC. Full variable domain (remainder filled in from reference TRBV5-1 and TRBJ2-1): KAGVTQTPRYLIKTRGQQVTLSCSPISGHRSVSWYQQTPGQGLQFLFEYFSETQRNKGNFPGRFSGRQFSNSRSEMNVSTLELGDSALYLCASRTEGGIENEQFFGPGTRLTVL.

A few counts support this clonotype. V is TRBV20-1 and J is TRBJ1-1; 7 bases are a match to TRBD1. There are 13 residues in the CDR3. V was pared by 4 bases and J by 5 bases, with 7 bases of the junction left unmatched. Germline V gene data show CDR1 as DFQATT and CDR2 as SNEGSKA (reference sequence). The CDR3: CSATGQALTEAFF. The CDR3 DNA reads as TGCAGTGCTACCGGACAGGCCTTAACTGAAGCTTTCTTT.

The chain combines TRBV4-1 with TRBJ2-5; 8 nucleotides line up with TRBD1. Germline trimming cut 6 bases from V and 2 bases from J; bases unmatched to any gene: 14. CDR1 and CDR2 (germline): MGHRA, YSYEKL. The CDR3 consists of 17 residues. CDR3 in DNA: TGCGCCAGCAGTCAGGGGACAGGACTTGAGAGACAAGAGACCCAGTACTTC. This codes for CASSQGTGLERQETQYF.

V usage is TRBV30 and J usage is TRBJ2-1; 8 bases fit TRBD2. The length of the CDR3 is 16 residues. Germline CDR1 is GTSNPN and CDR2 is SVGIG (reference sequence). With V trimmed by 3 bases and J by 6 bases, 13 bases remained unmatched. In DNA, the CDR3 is TGTGCCTGGAGCCACCCCCGCAGCGGGGGCCGCAATGAGCAGTTCTTC. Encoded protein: CAWSHPRSGGRNEQFF.

The CDR3 bases are TGTGCCAGCAGCTTAGACAGGGAACCCGTGTTTTTT. It yields the protein CASSLDREPVFF. The chain uses TRBV7-9 and TRBJ1-4; a weak D match, TRBD1 (6 bases). CDR3 size: 12 residues. CDR1 is SEHNR, CDR2 FQNEAQ, per germline (reference sequence). Trimming shortened V by 1 base and J by 15 bases, and 12 bases separated the two germline ends.

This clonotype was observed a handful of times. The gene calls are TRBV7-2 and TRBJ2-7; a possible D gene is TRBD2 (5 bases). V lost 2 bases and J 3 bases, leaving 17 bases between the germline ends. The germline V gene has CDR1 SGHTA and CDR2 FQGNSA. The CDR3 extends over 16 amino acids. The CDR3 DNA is TGTGCCAGCAGCTTAACTTTTTCGCGGGTTGGCTACGAGCAGTACTTC. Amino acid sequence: CASSLTFSRVGYEQYF.

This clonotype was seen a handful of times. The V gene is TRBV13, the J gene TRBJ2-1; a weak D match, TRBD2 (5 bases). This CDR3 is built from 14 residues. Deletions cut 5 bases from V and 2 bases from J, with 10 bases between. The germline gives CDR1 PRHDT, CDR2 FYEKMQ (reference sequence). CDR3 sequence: CASSPGKTYNEQFF. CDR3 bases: TGTGCCAGCAGCCCCGGGAAGACCTACAATGAGCAGTTCTTC.

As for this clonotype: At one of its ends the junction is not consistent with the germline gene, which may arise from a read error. CDR3 region: CSVKTGLVLSSYNGQFF. The CDR3 DNA reads as TGCAGCGTAAAGACAGGGCTGGTCCTGAGCTCCTACAATGGGCAGTTCTTC. The rearrangement uses TRBV29-1 and TRBJ2-1, with 7 positions matching TRBD1. The CDR3 extends over 17 amino acids. Per germline, CDR1 SQVTM and CDR2 ANQGSEA.

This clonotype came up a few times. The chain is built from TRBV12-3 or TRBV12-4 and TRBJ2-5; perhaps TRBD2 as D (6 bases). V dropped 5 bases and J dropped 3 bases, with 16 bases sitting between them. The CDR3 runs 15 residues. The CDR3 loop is CASSPRERVKETQYF. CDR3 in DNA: TGTGCCAGCAGTCCCCGGGAGAGGGTAAAAGAGACCCAGTACTTC.

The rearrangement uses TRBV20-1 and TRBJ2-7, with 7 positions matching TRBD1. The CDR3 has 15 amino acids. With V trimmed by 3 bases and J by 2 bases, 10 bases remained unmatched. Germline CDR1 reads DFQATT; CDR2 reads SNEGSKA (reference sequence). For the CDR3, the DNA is TGCAGTGCTAGGAGGACGACAGGGTGGGCCTACGAGCAGTACTTC. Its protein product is CSARRTTGWAYEQYF.

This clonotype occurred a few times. The CDR3 is CSASGEGPGPSYNEQFF. CDR3 nucleotides: TGCAGTGCTAGCGGCGAAGGGCCCGGACCGAGTTACAATGAGCAGTTCTTC. The chain employs TRBV20-1 and TRBJ2-1, with no clear D. The length of the CDR3 is 17 residues. CDR1 DFQATT and CDR2 SNEGSKA come from the germline V gene (reference sequence). The V end was cut by 3 bases, the J end by 4 bases, with 22 bases between.

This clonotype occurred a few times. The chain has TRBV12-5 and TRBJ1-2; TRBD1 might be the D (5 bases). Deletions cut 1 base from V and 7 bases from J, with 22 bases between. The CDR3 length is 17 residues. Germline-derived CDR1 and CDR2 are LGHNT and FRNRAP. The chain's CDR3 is CASGLGQGTDFGGGYTF. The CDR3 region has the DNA TGTGCTAGTGGTTTGGGGCAAGGGACTGACTTTGGAGGTGGCTACACCTTC.